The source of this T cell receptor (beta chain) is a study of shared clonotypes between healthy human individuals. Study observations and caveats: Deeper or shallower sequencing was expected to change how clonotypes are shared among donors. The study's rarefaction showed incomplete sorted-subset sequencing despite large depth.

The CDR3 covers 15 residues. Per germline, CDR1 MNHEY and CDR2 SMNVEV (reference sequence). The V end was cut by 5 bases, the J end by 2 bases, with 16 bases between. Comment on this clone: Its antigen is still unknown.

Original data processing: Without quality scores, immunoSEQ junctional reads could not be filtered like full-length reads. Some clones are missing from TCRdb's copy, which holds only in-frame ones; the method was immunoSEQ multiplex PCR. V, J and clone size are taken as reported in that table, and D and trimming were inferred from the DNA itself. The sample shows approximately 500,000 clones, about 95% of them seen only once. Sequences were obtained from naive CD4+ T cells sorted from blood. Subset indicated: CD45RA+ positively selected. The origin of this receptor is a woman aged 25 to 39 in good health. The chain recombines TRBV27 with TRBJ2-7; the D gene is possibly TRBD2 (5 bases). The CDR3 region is CASSRTAPTTYEQYF. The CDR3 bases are TGTGCCAGCAGTCGGACTGCTCCCACCACCTACGAGCAGTACTTC.